This TCR beta chain is from a study of hypomethylating agent response in myelodysplastic syndrome. Study-wide context: Patients received azacitidine (most of the 11) or decitabine (3 of 11). The myelodysplastic syndrome patients comprised roughly nine men and a couple of women. Study-wide points: Analysis covered a small cohort of just approximately ten patients.

In the case of this clone: No antigen is known for it.

The V end was cut by 9 bases, the J end by 6 bases, with 23 bases between. The CDR3 is made up of 15 amino acids. Germline V lookup: CDR1 LNHDA, CDR2 SQIVND (reference sequence). The table came from immunoSEQ multiplex PCR; TCRdb's copy has only in-frame clones and leaves some out. The table lists 3,600 or so clones, roughly 86% of them singletons. This clonotype was obtained from a human donor with myelodysplastic syndrome. The sequenced sample was bone marrow, obtained before or after starting hypomethylating agent treatment for myelodysplastic syndrome (not recorded which). The rearrangement joins TRBV19 to TRBJ1-1; unclear D gene. The CDR3 sequence is CASSQEDGPSAEAFF. The CDR3 DNA reads as TGTGCCAGCTCCCAAGAGGACGGTCCCAGCGCTGAAGCTTTCTTT.